This TCR beta chain was captured in a study of blood T cell repertoires in COVID-19. Germline V gene sequence: CDR1 MNHEY, CDR2 SVGAGI. The trim removed 5 bases at V and 4 bases at J, leaving 3 bases unmatched. This CDR3 comprises 13 residues. The repertoire was sequenced with immunoSEQ multiplex PCR; TCRdb's copy has only in-frame clones and lacks some. This sample has around 310,000 clones, with over 75% found just once. Sequencing used peripheral blood. The chain recombines TRBV6-5 with TRBJ1-1; 8 nucleotides line up with TRBD1. The clonotype was recovered from a woman aged 25 to 39 with COVID-19, enrolled during active disease. Here the CDR3 reads CASSQDRVTEAFF. The CDR3 DNA reads TGTGCCAGCAGTCAGGACAGGGTCACTGAAGCTTTCTTT.